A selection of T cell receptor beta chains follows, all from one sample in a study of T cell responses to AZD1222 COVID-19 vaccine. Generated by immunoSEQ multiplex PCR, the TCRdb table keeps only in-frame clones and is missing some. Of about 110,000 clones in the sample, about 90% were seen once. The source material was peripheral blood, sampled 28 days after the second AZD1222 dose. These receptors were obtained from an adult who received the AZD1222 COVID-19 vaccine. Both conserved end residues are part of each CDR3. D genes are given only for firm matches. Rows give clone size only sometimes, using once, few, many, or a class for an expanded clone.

CDR3 DNA: TGCAGTGCTAGTCAGGGGAACGTCTACAATGAGCAGTTCTTC
CDR3 protein: CSASQGNVYNEQFF
D gene: NA
V gene: TRBV20-1
J gene: TRBJ2-1
clone size: NA

CDR3 DNA: TGTGCCAGCAGTTTTGCGGGCTATGAAAAACTGTTTTTT
CDR3 protein: CASSFAGYEKLFF
D gene: NA
V gene: TRBV12-3/TRBV12-4
J gene: TRBJ1-4
clone size: once

CDR3 DNA: TGTGCCAGCAGTTACCTCAGAGGGCCCTCCTACGAGCAGTACTTC
CDR3 protein: CASSYLRGPSYEQYF
D gene: NA
V gene: TRBV6-5
J gene: TRBJ2-7
clone size: NA

CDR3 DNA: TGCAGCGTTGTGTGGCTAGCGGGGAGCACAGATACGCAGTATTTT
CDR3 protein: CSVVWLAGSTDTQYF
D gene: TRBD2
V gene: TRBV29-1
J gene: TRBJ2-3
clone size: NA

CDR3 DNA: TGTGCCAGTAGTCCCACAGGGAACACTGAAGCTTTCTTT
CDR3 protein: CASSPTGNTEAFF
D gene: NA
V gene: TRBV19
J gene: TRBJ1-1
clone size: NA

CDR3 DNA: TGTGCCAGTAGTTTTCTCAGGGGGACTAATGAAAAACTGTTTTTT
CDR3 protein: CASSFLRGTNEKLFF
D gene: TRBD1
V gene: TRBV19
J gene: TRBJ1-4
clone size: NA

CDR3 DNA: TGTGCCAGCAGTTCGACAGGGAACTATGGCTACACCTTC
CDR3 protein: CASSSTGNYGYTF
D gene: TRBD1
V gene: TRBV27
J gene: TRBJ1-2
clone size: once

CDR3 DNA: TGCGCCAGCAGCCAAGATTTCTGGGTTACCTCCTACGAGCAGTACTTC
CDR3 protein: CASSQDFWVTSYEQYF
D gene: NA
V gene: TRBV4-1
J gene: TRBJ2-7
clone size: NA

CDR3 DNA: TGTGCCAGCAGCTCCGGGACACAAAACTACGAGCAGTACTTC
CDR3 protein: CASSSGTQNYEQYF
D gene: NA
V gene: TRBV5-4
J gene: TRBJ2-7
clone size: NA

CDR3 DNA: TGTGCCAGCAGCTCTGACGCAGGGGCCAACGTCCTGACTTTC
CDR3 protein: CASSSDAGANVLTF
D gene: NA
V gene: TRBV11-3
J gene: TRBJ2-6
clone size: NA

CDR3 DNA: TGTGCCAGCAGTTACTCAGGGGTCGACACTGAAGCTTTCTTT
CDR3 protein: CASSYSGVDTEAFF
D gene: NA
V gene: TRBV6-5
J gene: TRBJ1-1
clone size: NA

CDR3 DNA: TGCGCCAGCAGCTTAGGGGTGGCTGACGGGGAGCTGTTTTTT
CDR3 protein: CASSLGVADGELFF
D gene: NA
V gene: TRBV5-1
J gene: TRBJ2-2
clone size: NA

CDR3 DNA: TGTGCCAGCAGCCCCAGTCGACTAGCGGGAGGCTCCTACGAGCAGTACTTC
CDR3 protein: CASSPSRLAGGSYEQYF
D gene: TRBD2
V gene: TRBV7-2
J gene: TRBJ2-7
clone size: NA

CDR3 DNA: TGTGCCAGCAGTGAAGCAGTAAATAGCAATCAGCCCCAGCATTTT
CDR3 protein: CASSEAVNSNQPQHF
D gene: NA
V gene: TRBV6-1
J gene: TRBJ1-5
clone size: NA

CDR3 DNA: TGTGCCAGCAGTGAAGAGCACAGGGGCGTAGTAGAGACCCAGTACTTC
CDR3 protein: CASSEEHRGVVETQYF
D gene: TRBD1
V gene: TRBV25-1
J gene: TRBJ2-5
clone size: NA

CDR3 DNA: TGTGCCACCAGTAGAACAGAGACGAACACTGAAGCTTTCTTT
CDR3 protein: CATSRTETNTEAFF
D gene: NA
V gene: TRBV24-1
J gene: TRBJ1-1
clone size: NA

CDR3 DNA: TGCGCCAGCAGCCAGAATCAAGCGGGAAGGGAGACCCAGTACTTC
CDR3 protein: CASSQNQAGRETQYF
D gene: TRBD2
V gene: TRBV4-1
J gene: TRBJ2-5
clone size: NA

CDR3 DNA: TGTGCCAGTAGCCCTTTTGGGAGGGGATTTAATGAAAAACTGTTTTTT
CDR3 protein: CASSPFGRGFNEKLFF
D gene: NA
V gene: TRBV19
J gene: TRBJ1-4
clone size: NA

CDR3 DNA: TGTGCCAGCAGTATTAGCGGTGGAGCATACAATGAGCAGTTCTTC
CDR3 protein: CASSISGGAYNEQFF
D gene: NA
V gene: TRBV28
J gene: TRBJ2-1
clone size: NA

CDR3 DNA: TGTGCCAGCAGTGAGGAACCGGGACAGGGGGCTTCACCCCTCCACTTT
CDR3 protein: CASSEEPGQGASPLHF
D gene: TRBD1
V gene: TRBV6-1
J gene: TRBJ1-6
clone size: medium-sized

CDR3 DNA: TGTGCCTGGGCCCTGGGACTAGCGGGAGACTACGAGCAGTACTTC
CDR3 protein: CAWALGLAGDYEQYF
D gene: TRBD2
V gene: TRBV30
J gene: TRBJ2-7
clone size: NA

CDR3 DNA: TGCAGCGTTGATCAATGGGACCGAACTTCAGGCTACACCTTC
CDR3 protein: CSVDQWDRTSGYTF
D gene: NA
V gene: TRBV29-1
J gene: TRBJ1-2
clone size: NA

CDR3 DNA: TGTGCCAGCAGCCGACTAGCGGAAGAGACCCAGTACTTC
CDR3 protein: CASSRLAEETQYF
D gene: TRBD2
V gene: TRBV14
J gene: TRBJ2-5
clone size: NA

CDR3 DNA: TGTGCCAGCGTCTTGAACAGGAGCTCCTATAATTCACCCCTCCACTTT
CDR3 protein: CASVLNRSSYNSPLHF
D gene: NA
V gene: TRBV7-3
J gene: TRBJ1-6
clone size: NA

CDR3 DNA: TGTGCCAGCAGCGCCCATTTGTTATCCGGGGAGCTGTTTTTT
CDR3 protein: CASSAHLLSGELFF
D gene: NA
V gene: TRBV7-7
J gene: TRBJ2-2
clone size: NA

CDR3 DNA: TGTGCCAGCAGTGAAGAATACCTCCAAGAGACCCAGTACTTC
CDR3 protein: CASSEEYLQETQYF
D gene: NA
V gene: TRBV2
J gene: TRBJ2-5
clone size: NA

CDR3 DNA: TGTGCCAGCAGCGTAGCCCCAAGCGGGGGGCACGACAATGAGCAGTTCTTC
CDR3 protein: CASSVAPSGGHDNEQFF
D gene: TRBD2
V gene: TRBV9
J gene: TRBJ2-1
clone size: NA

CDR3 DNA: TGCGCCAGCAGCTTGGACAGCTATGGCTACACCTTC
CDR3 protein: CASSLDSYGYTF
D gene: NA
V gene: TRBV5-1
J gene: TRBJ1-2
clone size: few

CDR3 DNA: TGTGCCAGCAGCCACGAGGGGAGCACAGATACGCAGTATTTT
CDR3 protein: CASSHEGSTDTQYF
D gene: NA
V gene: TRBV6-4
J gene: TRBJ2-3
clone size: NA

CDR3 DNA: TGTGCCAGCTCAACCAGGGGGGATGAAAAACTGTTTTTT
CDR3 protein: CASSTRGDEKLFF
D gene: TRBD1
V gene: TRBV18
J gene: TRBJ1-4
clone size: NA

CDR3 DNA: TGTGCCAGCAGCTTACAACAGGGGGCTGGAAACACCATATATTTT
CDR3 protein: CASSLQQGAGNTIYF
D gene: TRBD1
V gene: TRBV7-2
J gene: TRBJ1-3
clone size: NA

CDR3 DNA: TGCGCCAGCAGTGCCGCGTTTCAGGCGTCCGAGCAGTACTTC
CDR3 protein: CASSAAFQASEQYF
D gene: NA
V gene: TRBV10-1
J gene: TRBJ2-7
clone size: NA

CDR3 DNA: TGTGCCTGGAGTGTACAGTCGGATTCACCCCTCCACTTT
CDR3 protein: CAWSVQSDSPLHF
D gene: NA
V gene: TRBV30
J gene: TRBJ1-6
clone size: NA

CDR3 DNA: TGTGCCAGCAGCTTAGGGGGATCACCCCTCCACTTT
CDR3 protein: CASSLGGSPLHF
D gene: NA
V gene: TRBV7-9
J gene: TRBJ1-6
clone size: NA

CDR3 DNA: TGTGCCAGCAGCTTAGTTAGCGGGGGGACTTACAATGAGCAGTTCTTC
CDR3 protein: CASSLVSGGTYNEQFF
D gene: TRBD2
V gene: TRBV13
J gene: TRBJ2-1
clone size: NA

CDR3 DNA: TGTGCCAGCAGCTCGGGACTGGAAGAGACCCAGTACTTC
CDR3 protein: CASSSGLEETQYF
D gene: NA
V gene: TRBV5-4
J gene: TRBJ2-5
clone size: NA

CDR3 DNA: TGTGCCAGCAGCTCTGTGGGAAGCTATGGCTACACCTTC
CDR3 protein: CASSSVGSYGYTF
D gene: NA
V gene: TRBV11-2
J gene: TRBJ1-2
clone size: NA

CDR3 DNA: TGTGCCAGTTACGACAGGGCCAAGGGCATTCAGTACTTC
CDR3 protein: CASYDRAKGIQYF
D gene: TRBD1
V gene: TRBV19
J gene: TRBJ2-4
clone size: once

CDR3 DNA: TGTGCCAGCAGTGAAGGGACAGGGGGCGTTCAGCCCCAGCATTTT
CDR3 protein: CASSEGTGGVQPQHF
D gene: TRBD1
V gene: TRBV6-1
J gene: TRBJ1-5
clone size: NA

CDR3 DNA: TGTGCCAGCACCTCCATTGGGGCGTCCCTCAACTATGGCTACACCTTC
CDR3 protein: CASTSIGASLNYGYTF
D gene: NA
V gene: TRBV11-2
J gene: TRBJ1-2
clone size: NA

CDR3 DNA: TGTGCCAGCAGTGAATTCATAGGGCAGGGCTTTCAAGAGCAGTTCTTC
CDR3 protein: CASSEFIGQGFQEQFF
D gene: NA
V gene: TRBV6-1
J gene: TRBJ2-1
clone size: NA

CDR3 DNA: TGTGCCAGCAGCTTTAGTTGGGTGGAGCCCCAGCATTTT
CDR3 protein: CASSFSWVEPQHF
D gene: NA
V gene: TRBV7-2
J gene: TRBJ1-5
clone size: once

CDR3 DNA: TGCGCCAGCAGCCAAGTAACGACGGGCCGCTACGAGCAGTACTTC
CDR3 protein: CASSQVTTGRYEQYF
D gene: NA
V gene: TRBV4-1
J gene: TRBJ2-7
clone size: NA

CDR3 DNA: TGTGCCAGCAATGGAGCGGTTGAGCAGTTCTTC
CDR3 protein: CASNGAVEQFF
D gene: NA
V gene: TRBV2
J gene: TRBJ2-1
clone size: NA

CDR3 DNA: TGTGCCAGCAGTAGACAGGGGAGCAATCAGCCCCAGCATTTT
CDR3 protein: CASSRQGSNQPQHF
D gene: TRBD1
V gene: TRBV6-5
J gene: TRBJ1-5
clone size: NA

CDR3 DNA: TGTGCCAGCAGGGGAAAGTCTAGAACAGATACGCAGTATTTT
CDR3 protein: CASRGKSRTDTQYF
D gene: NA
V gene: TRBV6-5
J gene: TRBJ2-3
clone size: NA

CDR3 DNA: TGTGCCAGCGCGAGGGACGCCAGGGGAGTCCAAGAGACCCAGTACTTC
CDR3 protein: CASARDARGVQETQYF
D gene: NA
V gene: TRBV2
J gene: TRBJ2-5
clone size: NA

CDR3 DNA: TGTGCCAGCAGTCCAGCCCAGGGATGGAGCACTGAAGCTTTCTTT
CDR3 protein: CASSPAQGWSTEAFF
D gene: NA
V gene: TRBV5-4
J gene: TRBJ1-1
clone size: NA

CDR3 DNA: TGTGCCAGCAGCTTGCGGGGGACCTATGGCTACACCTTC
CDR3 protein: CASSLRGTYGYTF
D gene: NA
V gene: TRBV5-8
J gene: TRBJ1-2
clone size: NA

CDR3 DNA: TGTGCCAGTAGCAGCAGGGATTACTATGGCTACACCTTC
CDR3 protein: CASSSRDYYGYTF
D gene: NA
V gene: TRBV19
J gene: TRBJ1-2
clone size: NA

CDR3 DNA: TGTGCCATCAGTACAGGGGGACCGAACACTGAAGCTTTCTTT
CDR3 protein: CAISTGGPNTEAFF
D gene: TRBD1
V gene: TRBV10-3
J gene: TRBJ1-1
clone size: NA

CDR3 DNA: TGTGCCAGCAGTTACTACCGGGACTCCATAGAGCAGTACTTC
CDR3 protein: CASSYYRDSIEQYF
D gene: NA
V gene: TRBV6-5
J gene: TRBJ2-7
clone size: once

CDR3 DNA: TGCGCCAGCGGCACCTACGAGCAGTACTTC
CDR3 protein: CASGTYEQYF
D gene: NA
V gene: TRBV4-1
J gene: TRBJ2-7
clone size: NA

CDR3 DNA: TGTGCCAGCAGCCCAATCCGGGCCGGCCGGCAGCCCCAGCATTTT
CDR3 protein: CASSPIRAGRQPQHF
D gene: NA
V gene: TRBV6-6
J gene: TRBJ1-5
clone size: NA

CDR3 DNA: TGTGCCAGCAGTTACTCGAGACTAGCGGCTAGCACAGATACGCAGTATTTT
CDR3 protein: CASSYSRLAASTDTQYF
D gene: TRBD2
V gene: TRBV6-2/TRBV6-3
J gene: TRBJ2-3
clone size: NA